These 15 T cell receptor beta chains share one sample of origin, sequenced in a study of T-cell memory formation after mild COVID-19. Each CDR3 protein gets one entry after TCRdb re-called the 5' RACE reads with MiXCR. The repertoire includes roughly 450,000 distinct CDR3 sequences, about 20% of them detected once, and 12% sits in the top ten. The sequenced material came from PBMCs or a T cell subset sorted from them (not recorded which). These receptors all come from an adult woman who had mild COVID-19 (a few samples of this study predate the infection). Cell type and time point are not known.

This chain connects TRBV7-2 to TRBJ2-1; D might be TRBD1 (6 bases). This CDR3 has 12 amino acids. Per germline, CDR1 SGHTA and CDR2 FQGNSA. Between the trimmed V and J ends, which lost 5 bases and 10 bases, there was a span of 12 bases. CDR3 sequence reads: CASSHPTGEQFF. In nucleotides, the CDR3 is TGTGCCAGCAGCCACCCGACAGGAGAGCAGTTCTTC.

In DNA, the CDR3 is TGTGCCAGCCCGGGACTAGCGGGATTAGAGCAGTTCTTC. Residues: CASPGLAGLEQFF. The chain links TRBV25-1 to TRBJ2-1, with TRBD2 matching over 13 bases. Germline V gene lookup returns CDR1 MGHDK and CDR2 SYGVNS. V lost 8 bases, J lost 10 bases, and 5 bases stayed unmatched. The length of the CDR3 is 13 residues.

This clonotype was observed a handful of times. The chain joins TRBV21-1 to TRBJ1-5. TRBV21-1 is deemed a pseudogene. CDR3 size: 19 residues. The CDR3 DNA follows: TGTGCCAGCAGCTATTTACGAGATTACGCGGAGGGGCACAATCAGCCCCAGCATTTT. Residues: CASSYLRDYAEGHNQPQHF.

This clonotype appeared a few times. The chain couples TRBV27 to TRBJ2-6; D not certain. The CDR3 runs 14 residues. Germline V gives CDR1 MNHEY, CDR2 SMNVEV (reference sequence). V dropped 5 bases and J dropped 2 bases, with 7 bases sitting between them. This CDR3 reads CASSLQTGANVLTF. CDR3 coding DNA: TGTGCCAGCAGTCTTCAGACTGGGGCCAACGTCCTGACTTTC.

This clonotype has more than one count but fewer than ten. The V gene is TRBV3-1, the J gene TRBJ1-2; TRBD1 matches 7 bases. V dropped 3 bases and J dropped 5; count of bases not matched to a gene: 6. The CDR3 runs 14 residues. The germline CDR1 and CDR2 sequences are LGHDT and YNNKEL (reference sequence). CDR3 DNA: TGTGCCAGCAGCCACCCCGACAGGGAGTATGGCTACACCTTC. Encoded protein: CASSHPDREYGYTF.

Note on this clonotype: This may be a read error: a much more frequent sequence differs by one nucleotide. This sequence joins TRBV6-2 or TRBV6-3 and TRBJ2-2, with a weak D call TRBD2 (6 bases). Germline CDR1 and CDR2: MNHEY and SVGEGT. The ends were cut back, 6 bases at V and 7 bases at J, with 6 bases in the middle. The CDR3 is 11 amino acids. The CDR3 reads CASRRGGELFF. The DNA of the CDR3 is TGTGCCAGCAGGCGGGGCGGGGAGCTGTTTTTT.

A few counts support this clonotype. The chain joins TRBV24-1 to TRBJ1-5; D gene uncertain. Germline CDR1 is KGHDR and CDR2 is SFDVKD. Deletions cut 4 bases from V and 3 bases from J, with 9 bases between. The CDR3 extends over 14 amino acids. CDR3 loop: CATSDSGPNQPQHF. The CDR3 bases are TGTGCCACCAGTGACTCTGGGCCCAATCAGCCCCAGCATTTT.

This sequence joins TRBV4-1 and TRBJ2-1, with TRBD1 as a possible D gene (5 bases). Trimming left V 0 bases short and J 9 bases short, with 15 bases between. This CDR3 has 15 amino acids. Germline V gene sequence: CDR1 MGHRA, CDR2 YSYEKL. CDR3 nucleotide sequence: TGCGCCAGCAGCCAAGAAGTGCAGGGCCTACCTGAGCAGTTCTTC. This translates into CASSQEVQGLPEQFF.

The genes are TRBV6-5 and TRBJ2-1; D may correspond to TRBD1 or TRBD2 (6 bases each). The V gene lost 2 bases and the J gene lost 4 bases, with 15 bases spanning the gap. The CDR3 loop spans 16 amino acids. The V gene's germline CDR1 is MNHEY and CDR2 SVGAGI. As DNA, the CDR3 is TGTGCCAGCAGTTACACGGGGGCGGAGGTATACAATGAGCAGTTCTTC. Translation: CASSYTGAEVYNEQFF.

The table lists this clonotype with a few counts. The chain employs TRBV20-1 and TRBJ1-6, with 7 nucleotides matching TRBD1. The V segment lost 4 bases and the J segment 10 bases; nucleotides outside the gene matches: 7. Germline loops: CDR1 DFQATT, CDR2 SNEGSKA (reference sequence). This CDR3 spans 13 amino acids. The CDR3 here is CSATRTGDSPLHF. The CDR3 nucleotides are TGCAGTGCTACTCGAACAGGGGACTCACCCCTCCACTTT.

This clonotype turned up a few times. This rearrangement joins TRBV2 to TRBJ2-2, with D hard to call. The germline V gene has CDR1 SNHLY and CDR2 FYNNEI. The CDR3 is 14 residues long. Trimming took 8 bases from V and 1 from J, leaving 11 bases between them. CDR3 nucleotides: TGTGCCAGCCGCGACATGTTGAACACCGGGGAGCTGTTTTTT. It codes for CASRDMLNTGELFF. The variable domain in full, completed from reference TRBV2 and TRBJ2-2, reads EPEVTQTPSHQVTQMGQEVILRCVPISNHLYFYWYRQILGQKVEFLVSFYNNEISEKSEIFDDQFSVERPDGSNFTLKIRSTKLEDSAMYFCASRDMLNTGELFFGEGSRLTVL.

This clonotype was seen at least ten times. The chain couples TRBV7-9 to TRBJ2-1, with D perhaps TRBD2 (6 bases). The CDR3 totals 15 residues. Trimming stripped 1 base from V and 5 bases from J, with 12 bases between. Looked up from germline, CDR1 is SEHNR and CDR2 is FQNEAQ (reference sequence). The CDR3 here is CASSLDGLPNNEQFF. For the CDR3, the DNA is TGTGCCAGCAGCTTAGATGGACTACCCAACAATGAGCAGTTCTTC.

The V gene is TRBV12-3 or TRBV12-4, the J gene TRBJ1-2; D perhaps matches TRBD1 (5 bases). The CDR3 runs to 14 residues. The V gene lost 5 bases and the J gene lost 5 bases, with 15 bases spanning the gap. CDR3 nucleotides: TGTGCCAGCAGTAACTCAGGACAAAAGTATGGCTACACCTTC. Translating gives CASSNSGQKYGYTF.

This clonotype came up a few times. The chain carries TRBV4-2 and TRBJ2-1, with 8 bases identical to TRBD2. Unmatched junction bases numbered 9, after V lost 0 bases and J lost 2 bases. This CDR3 has 18 amino acids. Germline-derived CDR1 and CDR2 are LGHNA and YNFKEQ. The CDR3 coding sequence is TGTGCCAGCAGCCAAGAGGCAAGCGGGAGCGCAACCTACAATGAGCAGTTCTTC. Translated, it gives CASSQEASGSATYNEQFF.

The J gene is TRBJ2-5, the V gene TRBV21-1; TRBD1, the D gene given by the table, was not confirmed from the DNA. TRBV21-1 is designated a pseudogene. The CDR3 is 13 amino acids. CDR3 sequence reads: CASSKDREETQYF. The CDR3 region has the DNA TGTGCCAGCAGCAAGGACAGGGAAGAGACCCAGTACTTC.